A selection of T cell receptor beta chains follows, all from one sample in a study of blood T cell repertoires in COVID-19. Assay: immunoSEQ multiplex PCR; the TCRdb copy retains only in-frame clones and omits some. The repertoire holds approximately 260,000 clones, with about 88% as singletons. The sample taken for sequencing was peripheral blood. All receptors come from a woman aged 40 to 49 who had recovered from COVID-19. Both conserved end residues are part of each CDR3. The D gene is left open where the match is weak. The size field is filled for only some rows; it gives once, few, many or a size class.

>.|TRBD2|TRBV2|TRBJ2-2
TGTGCCAGCAGTGACGGACTAGCGAGGACCGGGGAGCTGTTTTTT
CASSDGLARTGELFF
>.|TRBD2|TRBV28|TRBJ2-5
TGTGCCAGCAGTTCTAGCGGGGGAGGCAAAGAGACCCAGTACTTC
CASSSSGGGKETQYF
>.|.|TRBV9|TRBJ2-2
TGTGCCAGCAACTTCCAACCCGGGGAGCTGTTTTTT
CASNFQPGELFF
>.|TRBD1|TRBV10-3|TRBJ1-4
TGTGCCATCAGGGACAGGGCAGACTCTGAAAAACTGTTTTTT
CAIRDRADSEKLFF
>.|TRBD2|TRBV5-6|TRBJ2-5
TGTGCCAGCAGCCCCACGGGGGGGCTGGGGACCCAGTACTTC
CASSPTGGLGTQYF
>.|.|TRBV24-1|TRBJ2-5
TGTGCCACCAGTGATTGGGAGAATCAAGAGACCCAGTACTTC
CATSDWENQETQYF
>.|.|TRBV5-6|TRBJ1-2
TGTGCCAGCAGCGTCTCGTATGGCTACACCTTC
CASSVSYGYTF
>.|TRBD2|TRBV9|TRBJ2-3
TGTGCCAGCAGCGGGGGACTAGCAGGTGATACGCAGTATTTT
CASSGGLAGDTQYF
>once|.|TRBV7-9|TRBJ2-7
TGTGCCAGCAGCCAACAAGATTACGAGCAGTACTTC
CASSQQDYEQYF
>.|TRBD1|TRBV19|TRBJ1-2
TGTGCCAGTAGTACAGGGACAGTTAACTATGGCTACACCTTC
CASSTGTVNYGYTF
>.|.|TRBV7-6|TRBJ2-1
TGTGCCAGCAGCGGATACTACCGGAGCTCCTACAATGAGCAGTTCTTC
CASSGYYRSSYNEQFF
>.|TRBD1|TRBV11-2|TRBJ1-2
TGTGCCAGCAGCTTCTCACCCGGGACAGGGGAATCTGGCTACACCTTC
CASSFSPGTGESGYTF
>.|TRBD2|TRBV7-6|TRBJ2-3
TGTGCCAGCAGCCCTCTAGCGGGTAGCAGCACAGATACGCAGTATTTT
CASSPLAGSSTDTQYF
>.|.|TRBV21-1|TRBJ2-3
TGTGCCAGCAGCAAAGGGGAGCAGCCCCCTAGCACAGATACGCAGTATTTT
CASSKGEQPPSTDTQYF
>.|TRBD1|TRBV6-6|TRBJ2-4
TGTGCCAGCAGTTACTCGATTAGGACAGGGTCTGTACACTTC
CASSYSIRTGSVHF
>.|.|TRBV9|TRBJ1-6
TGTGCCAGCAGCCCGAGACAGCAACCATCACCCCTCCACTTT
CASSPRQQPSPLHF
>.|.|TRBV27|TRBJ2-7
TGTGCCAGCAGTTGGGACATTAGCTCCTACGAGCAGTACTTC
CASSWDISSYEQYF
>.|.|TRBV24-1|TRBJ1-2
TGTGCCACCAGTGATGAAGGCAGGGTCTATGGCTACACCTTC
CATSDEGRVYGYTF
>.|.|TRBV18|TRBJ2-5
TGTGCCAGCTCACCGGAGCAAGAGACCCAGTACTTC
CASSPEQETQYF
>.|TRBD1|TRBV28|TRBJ1-4
TGTGCCAGCAGTTTATTATCGCGCACAGGGGGTAATGAAAAACTGTTTTTT
CASSLLSRTGGNEKLFF
>.|.|TRBV6-1|TRBJ1-1
TGTGCCAGCAGTGAATTGAGTGGGGGACACATGAACACTGAAGCTTTCTTT
CASSELSGGHMNTEAFF
>.|.|TRBV3-1/TRBV3-2|TRBJ2-7
TGTGCCAGCAGCAAGGGGGACTACGCCTACGAGCAGTACTTC
CASSKGDYAYEQYF
>few|TRBD1|TRBV30|TRBJ1-5
TGTGCCTGGTCGGGGACAGGTAGGCAGCCCCAGCATTTT
CAWSGTGRQPQHF
>.|.|TRBV11-2|TRBJ2-5
TGTGCCAGCAGCCTAGGGGCCGGGATAGTAGAGACCCAGTACTTC
CASSLGAGIVETQYF
>.|TRBD2|TRBV5-5|TRBJ2-4
TGTGCCAGCAGCCTCCCGGGAGGGAGTAATTTCGAAAACATTCAGTACTTC
CASSLPGGSNFENIQYF
>once|.|TRBV19|TRBJ1-1
TGTGCCAGTAGTGGTGCAGGAATGAACACTGAAGCTTTCTTT
CASSGAGMNTEAFF
>.|.|TRBV6-5|TRBJ1-6
TGTGCCAGCAGTCCAACTCGACAGAGTTCACCCCTCCACTTT
CASSPTRQSSPLHF
>.|TRBD1|TRBV5-6|TRBJ1-1
TGTGCCAGCAGCTTAGGAGGGACAGGAACTGAAGCTTTCTTT
CASSLGGTGTEAFF
>.|.|TRBV11-2|TRBJ1-5
TGTGCCAGCAGCTTAGATCGTTCAGAGCCCCAGCATTTT
CASSLDRSEPQHF
>.|.|TRBV11-3|TRBJ1-2
TGTGCCAGCAGCCCCCCCTCTTCTAGCAACTATGGCTACACCTTC
CASSPPSSSNYGYTF
>.|.|TRBV4-1|TRBJ2-2
TGCGCCAGCAGCCAAGCACTTAACACCGGGGAGCTGTTTTTT
CASSQALNTGELFF
>.|.|TRBV2|TRBJ2-7
TGTGCCAGCAATAGACTTCCTATCCGCTACGAGCAGTACTTC
CASNRLPIRYEQYF
>.|.|TRBV9|TRBJ1-3
TGTGCCAGCAGCTCTACAGGGTTAGTAGGAAACACCATATATTTT
CASSSTGLVGNTIYF
>.|.|TRBV24-1|TRBJ1-2
TGTGCCACCAGTGATTCCTGGGGGGTAGAGGATGGCTACACCTTC
CATSDSWGVEDGYTF
>.|TRBD2|TRBV12-5|TRBJ2-2
TGTGCTAGTGTCCAAGTAGCGGGAGTTACCGGGGAGCTGTTTTTT
CASVQVAGVTGELFF
>.|.|TRBV5-4|TRBJ1-6
TGTGCCAGCAGCGCGGTTAATTCACCCCTCCACTTT
CASSAVNSPLHF
>.|.|TRBV5-1|TRBJ1-1
TGCGCCAGCAGCTCGCTGACAGGACAAAGGAGTGAAGCTTTCTTT
CASSSLTGQRSEAFF
>.|.|TRBV5-4|TRBJ2-5
TGTGCCAGCAGCCTAAGCCAAGAGACCCAGTACTTC
CASSLSQETQYF
>.|.|TRBV5-4|TRBJ1-1
TGTGCCAGCAGTCCGACAGCGGGGGAAGCTTTCTTT
CASSPTAGEAFF
>.|.|TRBV7-2|TRBJ2-3
TGTGCCAGCAGCCTCACGGTAGCTAGCGGCACAGATACGCAGTATTTT
CASSLTVASGTDTQYF
>.|.|TRBV25-1|TRBJ2-4
TGTGCCAGCAGTGATGCAGGGAGGTACATTCAGTACTTC
CASSDAGRYIQYF
>.|.|TRBV4-3|TRBJ1-2
TGCGCCAGCAGCCGAGCGGACGGATTCTATGGCTACACCTTC
CASSRADGFYGYTF
>once|.|TRBV29-1|TRBJ2-2
TGCAGCGTCGTTACCGGGACAAACACCGGGGAGCTGTTTTTT
CSVVTGTNTGELFF
>.|.|TRBV19|TRBJ1-2
TGTGCCAGTACTAGGACAGAATATGGCTACACCTTC
CASTRTEYGYTF
>.|.|TRBV28|TRBJ1-5
TGTGCCAGCACCCTCGGACAGTTCAATCAGCCCCAGCATTTT
CASTLGQFNQPQHF
>.|TRBD1|TRBV11-2|TRBJ2-2
TGTGCCAGCAGCCCTCGGGACAGGGGGCTCACCGGGGAGCTGTTTTTT
CASSPRDRGLTGELFF
>.|.|TRBV6-5|TRBJ1-5
TGTGCCAGCAACGGTCAGCCCCAGCATTTT
CASNGQPQHF
>.|TRBD1|TRBV19|TRBJ1-2
TGTGCCAGTAGTCAGGAACAGGGGATGTATGGCTACACCTTC
CASSQEQGMYGYTF
>few|TRBD2|TRBV11-3|TRBJ2-3
TGTGCCAGCAGCTACACCACTAGCGGGGGCACAGATACGCAGTATTTT
CASSYTTSGGTDTQYF
>once|.|TRBV19|TRBJ1-5
TGTGCCAGTAGTATAGATGAGTTCGGCGGGGGGATTCAGCCCCAGCATTTT
CASSIDEFGGGIQPQHF
>once|TRBD2|TRBV6-2/TRBV6-3|TRBJ2-5
TGTGCCAGCAGTTTTGCACTAGCGGGAGGGCCAGAGACCCAGTACTTC
CASSFALAGGPETQYF
>.|.|TRBV18|TRBJ1-4
TGTGCCAGCTCCCCACCCACGAGGCAGGGAAGTGAAAAACTGTTTTTT
CASSPPTRQGSEKLFF
>.|.|TRBV6-5|TRBJ1-6
TGTGCCAGCAGTCAGGGAGGCTCGGCCCTCCACTTT
CASSQGGSALHF
>.|.|TRBV11-2|TRBJ2-7
TGTGCCAGCAGCCAACTTCGCGACAGGTCGAGCTCCTACGAGCAGTACTTC
CASSQLRDRSSSYEQYF
>.|TRBD1|TRBV19|TRBJ1-5
TGTGCCAGTAGTATCAGGACAGGGGGTCAGCCCCAGCATTTT
CASSIRTGGQPQHF
>.|TRBD1|TRBV4-3|TRBJ1-2
TGCGCCAGCAGCCATCTGGCAGGGGGTGACTATGGCTACACCTTC
CASSHLAGGDYGYTF
>.|.|TRBV7-2|TRBJ2-7
TGTGCCAGCAGCTTAGGCAGGTCTGACGAGCAGTACTTC
CASSLGRSDEQYF
>.|.|TRBV12-3/TRBV12-4|TRBJ1-1
TGTGCCAGCACCGCAGGGAAGACTGAAGCTTTCTTT
CASTAGKTEAFF
>.|TRBD1|TRBV2|TRBJ1-2
TGTGCCAGCAGTTTGGACAGGCAGTTCTTAAACTATGGCTACACCTTC
CASSLDRQFLNYGYTF